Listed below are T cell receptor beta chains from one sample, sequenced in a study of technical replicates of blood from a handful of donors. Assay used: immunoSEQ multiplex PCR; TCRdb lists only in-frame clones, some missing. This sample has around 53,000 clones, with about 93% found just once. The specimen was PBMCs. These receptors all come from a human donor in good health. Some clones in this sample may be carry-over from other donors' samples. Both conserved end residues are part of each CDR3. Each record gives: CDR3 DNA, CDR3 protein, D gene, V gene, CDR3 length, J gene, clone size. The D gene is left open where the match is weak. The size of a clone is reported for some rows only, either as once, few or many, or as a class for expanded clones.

CDR3nt: TGTGCCAGCAGAAACAGGGCGGGTGAGCAGTACTTC; CDR3aa: CASRNRAGEQYF; d_gene: -; v_gene: TRBV7-8; len: 12; j_gene: TRBJ2-7; abundance: -
CDR3nt: TGTGCCAGCAGTTTATCCGGACAGGGGGATGGCTACACCTTC; CDR3aa: CASSLSGQGDGYTF; d_gene: TRBD1; v_gene: TRBV27; len: 14; j_gene: TRBJ1-2; abundance: -
CDR3nt: TGTGCCAGCAGCAGAGACATAGGTGGAAACACCATATATTTT; CDR3aa: CASSRDIGGNTIYF; d_gene: -; v_gene: TRBV5-6; len: 14; j_gene: TRBJ1-3; abundance: -
CDR3nt: TGTGCCTGGAGTGTTCTGCAGGGCACTGAAGCTTTCTTT; CDR3aa: CAWSVLQGTEAFF; d_gene: -; v_gene: TRBV30; len: 13; j_gene: TRBJ1-1; abundance: -
CDR3nt: TGTGCCAGCAGCTTTTCAGGGGATACAACTAATGAAAAACTGTTTTTT; CDR3aa: CASSFSGDTTNEKLFF; d_gene: -; v_gene: TRBV5-4; len: 16; j_gene: TRBJ1-4; abundance: -
CDR3nt: TGTGCCAGCAGCTTAGAGTCGGACAGGGTGTTTTTTTCATACGAGCAGTACTTC; CDR3aa: CASSLESDRVFFSYEQYF; d_gene: TRBD1; v_gene: TRBV7-2; len: 18; j_gene: TRBJ2-7; abundance: -
CDR3nt: TGCGCCAGCAGCCGGGAGGTGGCCAGCAGAAGTAACTATGGCTACACCTTC; CDR3aa: CASSREVASRSNYGYTF; d_gene: -; v_gene: TRBV5-1; len: 17; j_gene: TRBJ1-2; abundance: -
CDR3nt: TGCGCCAGCAGCCGACTCGGGGGACAGCTGAACACTGAAGCTTTCTTT; CDR3aa: CASSRLGGQLNTEAFF; d_gene: TRBD1; v_gene: TRBV4-3; len: 16; j_gene: TRBJ1-1; abundance: -
CDR3nt: TGTGCCACCCTACCGATAGCGGGGGGACCCTACGAGCAGTACTTC; CDR3aa: CATLPIAGGPYEQYF; d_gene: TRBD2; v_gene: TRBV7-9; len: 15; j_gene: TRBJ2-7; abundance: -
CDR3nt: TGCAGCGTTGAGGGGGACAGCTACGAGCAGTACTTC; CDR3aa: CSVEGDSYEQYF; d_gene: TRBD1; v_gene: TRBV29-1; len: 12; j_gene: TRBJ2-7; abundance: -
CDR3nt: TGTGCCACCAGCATACTCGGGACTGAAGAGACCCAGTACTTC; CDR3aa: CATSILGTEETQYF; d_gene: -; v_gene: TRBV15; len: 14; j_gene: TRBJ2-5; abundance: -
CDR3nt: TGCGCCAGCAGCTTTTTGCCGGAGGAGACCCAGTACTTC; CDR3aa: CASSFLPEETQYF; d_gene: -; v_gene: TRBV5-1; len: 13; j_gene: TRBJ2-5; abundance: -
CDR3nt: TGCGCCAGCAGCACTGGTGGCGGGGAGAATCAGCCCCAGCATTTT; CDR3aa: CASSTGGGENQPQHF; d_gene: -; v_gene: TRBV5-1; len: 15; j_gene: TRBJ1-5; abundance: -
CDR3nt: TGTGCCTGGAGTCGGGCTAGCGGGAGTGAGCAGTTCTTC; CDR3aa: CAWSRASGSEQFF; d_gene: TRBD2; v_gene: TRBV30; len: 13; j_gene: TRBJ2-1; abundance: -
CDR3nt: TGTGCCAGCAGCCCACCGCAGGGCTATGGCTACACCTTC; CDR3aa: CASSPPQGYGYTF; d_gene: -; v_gene: TRBV7-2; len: 13; j_gene: TRBJ1-2; abundance: -
CDR3nt: TGTGCCAGCAGTTTGTTTAGCGGGACCAACTACAATGAGCAGTTCTTC; CDR3aa: CASSLFSGTNYNEQFF; d_gene: TRBD2; v_gene: TRBV2; len: 16; j_gene: TRBJ2-1; abundance: few
CDR3nt: TGCAGTGCCGCGAATCTGTTTTTT; CDR3aa: CSAANLFF; d_gene: -; v_gene: TRBV20-1; len: 8; j_gene: TRBJ1-4; abundance: -
CDR3nt: TGTGCCAGCAGTGAAGGGAGACAGGGAACTTATAATTCACCCCTCCACTTT; CDR3aa: CASSEGRQGTYNSPLHF; d_gene: TRBD1; v_gene: TRBV6-1; len: 17; j_gene: TRBJ1-6; abundance: -
CDR3nt: TGTGCCAGCAGCCAATACCTAGGTGATAACAAATATAATTCACCCCTCCACTTT; CDR3aa: CASSQYLGDNKYNSPLHF; d_gene: -; v_gene: TRBV4-2; len: 18; j_gene: TRBJ1-6; abundance: -
CDR3nt: TGCGCCAGCAGCCAAGGGCTAGCGGAAGTCTACGAGCAGTACTTC; CDR3aa: CASSQGLAEVYEQYF; d_gene: TRBD2; v_gene: TRBV4-1; len: 15; j_gene: TRBJ2-7; abundance: once
CDR3nt: TGTGCCAGCACCCATCAGACTGTCAGTGGGACTGAAGCTTTCTTT; CDR3aa: CASTHQTVSGTEAFF; d_gene: -; v_gene: TRBV5-6; len: 15; j_gene: TRBJ1-1; abundance: -
CDR3nt: TGTGCCAGCAGCCGTGCCGGCACTGAAGCTTTCTTT; CDR3aa: CASSRAGTEAFF; d_gene: -; v_gene: TRBV27; len: 12; j_gene: TRBJ1-1; abundance: -
CDR3nt: TGCGCCAGCAGCCAACGCCAGGGCTATCAGCCCCAGCATTTT; CDR3aa: CASSQRQGYQPQHF; d_gene: -; v_gene: TRBV4-3; len: 14; j_gene: TRBJ1-5; abundance: -
CDR3nt: TGTGCCAGCAGCCCGGAATTAGCGGGAGGGGGCGAGCAGTACTTC; CDR3aa: CASSPELAGGGEQYF; d_gene: TRBD2; v_gene: TRBV7-2; len: 15; j_gene: TRBJ2-7; abundance: -
CDR3nt: TGTGCCAGCAGCGTAGAGGGGGGGCACTACGAGCAGTACTTC; CDR3aa: CASSVEGGHYEQYF; d_gene: -; v_gene: TRBV9; len: 14; j_gene: TRBJ2-7; abundance: -
CDR3nt: TGTGCCAGCTCACCGGGACTTCTATACGAGCAGTACTTC; CDR3aa: CASSPGLLYEQYF; d_gene: -; v_gene: TRBV18; len: 13; j_gene: TRBJ2-7; abundance: -